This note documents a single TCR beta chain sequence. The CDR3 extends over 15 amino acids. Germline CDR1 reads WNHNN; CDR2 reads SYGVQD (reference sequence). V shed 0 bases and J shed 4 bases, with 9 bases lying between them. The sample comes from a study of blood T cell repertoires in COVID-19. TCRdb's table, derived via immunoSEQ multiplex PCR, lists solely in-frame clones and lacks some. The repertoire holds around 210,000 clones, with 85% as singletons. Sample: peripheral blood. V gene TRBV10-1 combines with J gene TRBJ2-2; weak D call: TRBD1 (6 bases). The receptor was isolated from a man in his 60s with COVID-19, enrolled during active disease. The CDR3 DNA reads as TGCGCCAGCAGTGAGTCGAGGGGGAGCACCGGGGAGCTGTTTTTT. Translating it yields CASSESRGSTGELFF.